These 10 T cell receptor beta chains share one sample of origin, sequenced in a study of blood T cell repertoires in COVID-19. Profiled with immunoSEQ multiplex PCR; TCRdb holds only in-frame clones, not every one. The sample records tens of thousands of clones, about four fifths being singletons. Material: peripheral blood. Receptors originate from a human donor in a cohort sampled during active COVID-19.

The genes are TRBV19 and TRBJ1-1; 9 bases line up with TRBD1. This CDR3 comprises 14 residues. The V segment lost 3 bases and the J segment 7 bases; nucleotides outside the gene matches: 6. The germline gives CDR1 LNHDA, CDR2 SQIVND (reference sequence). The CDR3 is CASSIRDRAFEAFF. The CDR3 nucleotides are TGTGCCAGTAGTATCCGGGACAGGGCATTTGAAGCTTTCTTT.

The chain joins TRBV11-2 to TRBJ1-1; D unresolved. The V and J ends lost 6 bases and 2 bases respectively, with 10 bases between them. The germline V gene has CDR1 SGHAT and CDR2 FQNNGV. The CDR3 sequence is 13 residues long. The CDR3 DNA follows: TGTGCCAGCAGAGAGGAGGTTAACACTGAAGCTTTCTTT. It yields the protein CASREEVNTEAFF.

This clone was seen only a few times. The CDR3, as DNA: TGTGCCACCAGCGTCGACAGGGCCCGGATTGACACCATATATTTT. Translating gives CATSVDRARIDTIYF. The genes are TRBV15 and TRBJ1-3; the match to TRBD1 covers 7 bases. Germline trimming cut 5 bases from V and 8 bases from J; bases unmatched to any gene: 12. CDR1 is LNHNV and CDR2 is YYDKDF in the germline V gene (reference sequence). This CDR3 region has 15 residues.

As DNA, the CDR3 is TGTGCCAGCGCCCGGACAGGGGGGTCGGGAGAGCAGTACTTC. Protein: CASARTGGSGEQYF. The V call is TRBV7-2, the J call TRBJ2-7, with 10 bases that match TRBD1. The length of the CDR3 is 14 residues. The V and J ends lost 8 bases and 7 bases, in that order; junction bases with no gene match: 11. CDR1 and CDR2 (germline): SGHTA, FQGNSA.

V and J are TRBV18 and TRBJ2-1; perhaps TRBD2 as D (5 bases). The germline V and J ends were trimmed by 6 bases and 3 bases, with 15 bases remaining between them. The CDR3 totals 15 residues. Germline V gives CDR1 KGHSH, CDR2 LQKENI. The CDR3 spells CASSVGVDGYNEQFF. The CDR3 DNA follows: TGTGCCAGCTCTGTCGGGGTAGACGGCTACAATGAGCAGTTCTTC. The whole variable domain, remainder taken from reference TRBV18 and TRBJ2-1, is NAGVMQNPRHLVRRRGQEARLRCSPMKGHSHVYWYRQLPEEGLKFMVYLQKENIIDESGMPKERFSAEFPKEGPSILRIQQVVRGDSAAYFCASSVGVDGYNEQFFGPGTRLTVL.

The chain's CDR3 is CASRHRQGNEKLFF. CDR3 in DNA: TGTGCCAGCAGACATCGCCAGGGCAATGAAAAACTGTTTTTT. V is TRBV7-9 and J is TRBJ1-4; a possible D gene is TRBD1 (5 bases). The CDR3 is 14 amino acids. From germline, CDR1 is SEHNR and CDR2 FQNEAQ (reference sequence). With 6 bases removed from V and 5 bases from J, the gap between germline ends came to 13 bases. The variable domain in full, with the rest retrieved from reference TRBV7-9 and TRBJ1-4, is DTGVSQNPRHKITKRGQNVTFRCDPISEHNRLYWYRQTLGQGPEFLTYFQNEAQLEKSRLLSDRFSAERPKGSFSTLEIQRTEQGDSAMYLCASRHRQGNEKLFFGSGTQLSVL.

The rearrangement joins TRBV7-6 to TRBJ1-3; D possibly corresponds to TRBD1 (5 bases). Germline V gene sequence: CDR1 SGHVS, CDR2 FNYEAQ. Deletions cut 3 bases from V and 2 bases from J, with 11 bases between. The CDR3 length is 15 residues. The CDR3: CASSLMQGPGNTIYF. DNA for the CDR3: TGTGCCAGCAGCTTGATGCAGGGTCCTGGAAACACCATATATTTT. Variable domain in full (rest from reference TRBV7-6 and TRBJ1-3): GAGVSQSPRYKVTKRGQDVALRCDPISGHVSLYWYRQALGQGPEFLTYFNYEAQQDKSGLPNDRFSAERPEGSISTLTIQRTEQRDSAMYRCASSLMQGPGNTIYFGEGSWLTVV.

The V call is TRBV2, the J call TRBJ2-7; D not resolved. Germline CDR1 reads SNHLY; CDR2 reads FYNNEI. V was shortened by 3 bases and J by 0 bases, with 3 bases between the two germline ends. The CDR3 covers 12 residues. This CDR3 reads CASSDISYEQYF. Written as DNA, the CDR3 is TGTGCCAGCAGTGATATCTCCTACGAGCAGTACTTC. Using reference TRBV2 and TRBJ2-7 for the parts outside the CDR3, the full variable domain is EPEVTQTPSHQVTQMGQEVILRCVPISNHLYFYWYRQILGQKVEFLVSFYNNEISEKSEIFDDQFSVERPDGSNFTLKIRSTKLEDSAMYFCASSDISYEQYFGPGTRLTVT.

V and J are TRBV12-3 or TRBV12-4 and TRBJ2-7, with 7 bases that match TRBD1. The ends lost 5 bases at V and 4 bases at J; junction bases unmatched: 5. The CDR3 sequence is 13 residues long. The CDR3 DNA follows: TGTGCCAGCAGTCCGGGACAGATTTACGAGCAGTACTTC. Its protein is CASSPGQIYEQYF.

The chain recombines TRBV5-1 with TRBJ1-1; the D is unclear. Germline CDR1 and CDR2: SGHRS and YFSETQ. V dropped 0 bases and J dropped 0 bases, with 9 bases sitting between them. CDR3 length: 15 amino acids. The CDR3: CASSLADSVNTEAFF. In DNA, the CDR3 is TGCGCCAGCAGCTTGGCTGACTCGGTGAACACTGAAGCTTTCTTT.